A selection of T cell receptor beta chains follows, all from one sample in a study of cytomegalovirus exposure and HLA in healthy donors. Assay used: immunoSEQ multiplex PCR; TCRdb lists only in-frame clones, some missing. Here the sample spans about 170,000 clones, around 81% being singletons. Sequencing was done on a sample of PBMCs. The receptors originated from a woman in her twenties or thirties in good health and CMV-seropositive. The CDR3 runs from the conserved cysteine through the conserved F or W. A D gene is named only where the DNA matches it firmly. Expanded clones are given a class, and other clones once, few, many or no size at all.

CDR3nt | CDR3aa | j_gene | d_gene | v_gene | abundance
TGTGCCAGCAGTTTTGTCAGGGACTATGGCTACACCTTC | CASSFVRDYGYTF | TRBJ1-2 | NA | TRBV28 | NA
TGTGCCTGGAGACAGGGGCTGAACACTGAAGCTTTCTTT | CAWRQGLNTEAFF | TRBJ1-1 | TRBD1 | TRBV30 | NA
TGTGCCAGCAGCTTAGAGACAGGGGGCTTAGGCTACACCTTC | CASSLETGGLGYTF | TRBJ1-2 | TRBD1 | TRBV11-2 | NA
TGCGCCAGCAGCTTGGGGCCAGGGATCGATGAAAAACTGTTTTTT | CASSLGPGIDEKLFF | TRBJ1-4 | NA | TRBV5-1 | NA
TGTGCCAGCAGGAGCTCAAGCTCTGGAAACACCATATATTTT | CASRSSSSGNTIYF | TRBJ1-3 | NA | TRBV6-5 | NA
TGTGCCTGGAGTCCGTGGGGACACCTCCCAACCAAGGAAGGGGCTTTCTTT | CAWSPWGHLPTKEGAFF | TRBJ1-1 | NA | TRBV30 | NA
TGTGCCATCAGGAGGGGACAGGGGGCCTCTGGAAACACCATATATTTT | CAIRRGQGASGNTIYF | TRBJ1-3 | TRBD1 | TRBV10-3 | NA
TGTGCCAGCAGCGTAGAGTATAGCTCCTACGAGCAGTACTTC | CASSVEYSSYEQYF | TRBJ2-7 | NA | TRBV9 | once
TGTGCCAGCAGTTTGTCCGGGACAGGGGCGTCACCCCTCCACTTT | CASSLSGTGASPLHF | TRBJ1-6 | TRBD1 | TRBV27 | NA
TGTGCCAGCAGCTTCACTAGCACCGGGGAGCTGTTTTTT | CASSFTSTGELFF | TRBJ2-2 | NA | TRBV7-9 | once
TGTGCCAGCAGTTATGGCCTGATGGGAGGGTACTACGAGCAGTACTTC | CASSYGLMGGYYEQYF | TRBJ2-7 | TRBD2 | TRBV6-5 | NA
TGTGCCAGTAGTATACTTGGGCGCACCCAGCAGTTCTTC | CASSILGRTQQFF | TRBJ2-1 | NA | TRBV19 | few
TGTGCCAGCAGCTTGGGGACAGGGGCTATGAACACTGAAGCTTTCTTT | CASSLGTGAMNTEAFF | TRBJ1-1 | TRBD1 | TRBV11-2 | NA
TGTTCCAGCAGCCTTAGTAAGAGAGCTGCGACAGGGAACACCGGGGAGCTGTTTTTT | CSSSLSKRAATGNTGELFF | TRBJ2-2 | NA | TRBV7-9 | NA
TGTGCCAGTGCGAGGACAGGGGGAGATGGCTACACCTTC | CASARTGGDGYTF | TRBJ1-2 | TRBD1 | TRBV6-4 | NA
TGCAGCGCAGGACAACCGACTGAAGCTTTCTTT | CSAGQPTEAFF | TRBJ1-1 | NA | TRBV29-1 | NA
TGTGCCAGCAGCTTAGGGAGTAGATTGTACGAGCAGTACTTC | CASSLGSRLYEQYF | TRBJ2-7 | NA | TRBV13 | NA
TGCAGCGTTGAAGACGGGGGCTACACCTTC | CSVEDGGYTF | TRBJ1-2 | NA | TRBV29-1 | NA
TGTGCCAGCAGCTTGAGGCAGGGGGCGCCGGAAAAACTGTTTTTT | CASSLRQGAPEKLFF | TRBJ1-4 | TRBD1 | TRBV5-4 | NA
TGTGCCAGCGGGCCGCACAGGGGTATGAACACTGAAGCTTTCTTT | CASGPHRGMNTEAFF | TRBJ1-1 | TRBD1 | TRBV14 | NA
TGTGCCAGCAGCTCCGAGGGTAGGGGAACGGGGGGGAGCACAGATACGCAGTATTTT | CASSSEGRGTGGSTDTQYF | TRBJ2-3 | TRBD2 | TRBV11-3 | NA
TGTGCCAGCAGCTCCTCTAGCTCACGGCAGTTCTTC | CASSSSSSRQFF | TRBJ2-1 | NA | TRBV7-2 | NA
TGTGCCTGGAGTGTGGGACAGGGGTATTCACCCCTCCACTTT | CAWSVGQGYSPLHF | TRBJ1-6 | TRBD1 | TRBV30 | NA
TGTGCCATCAGCCTGGGGGACAGGGCGGTGGGAGGCTACACCTTC | CAISLGDRAVGGYTF | TRBJ1-2 | TRBD1 | TRBV10-3 | NA
TGTGCCAGCATCTCTTTAACAGGGTTTAGCAATCAGCCCCAGCATTTT | CASISLTGFSNQPQHF | TRBJ1-5 | NA | TRBV28 | NA
TGCGCCAGCAGCGGCCGGGACAGCCAAGAGACCCAGTACTTC | CASSGRDSQETQYF | TRBJ2-5 | TRBD1 | TRBV5-1 | NA